These 4 T cell receptor beta chains came from one sample sequenced in a study of blood T cell repertoires in COVID-19. Method: immunoSEQ multiplex PCR; TCRdb's copy keeps in-frame clones and lacks some. Found here are approximately 57,000 clones, roughly four fifths of them singletons; the top ten hold approximately 7.7%. Sequenced: peripheral blood. The receptors shown here come from an elderly woman with acute or convalescent COVID-19.

This clone came up a few times. The gene calls are TRBV6-4 and TRBJ2-5, with a tentative D call TRBD1 (5 bases). CDR3 length: 10 amino acids. V lost 11 bases and J lost 7, with 11 bases in between. Germline values: CDR1 MRHNA, CDR2 SNTAGT. The CDR3 nucleotides read TGTGCCGTCCTAAGGGGGACCCAGTACTTC. Translation gives CAVLRGTQYF.

The count of this clone is one. The chain has TRBV4-1 and TRBJ2-7; D gene uncertain. CDR1 is MGHRA, CDR2 YSYEKL, per germline. Trimming stripped 0 bases from V and 1 base from J, with 10 bases between. CDR3 length: 15 residues. The CDR3 DNA follows: TGCGCCAGCAGCCAAGATCATGCGCCTTCCTACGAGCAGTACTTC. Its translation is CASSQDHAPSYEQYF.

The chain joins TRBV28 to TRBJ1-5; D possibly corresponds to TRBD1 (5 bases). V gave up 2 bases and J gave up 7 bases, with 12 bases separating them. This CDR3 has 14 residues. Germline loops: CDR1 MDHEN, CDR2 SYDVKM. For the CDR3, the DNA is TGTGCCAGCAGTTTAGATGCGGGGGAACAGCCCCAGCATTTT. Translation gives CASSLDAGEQPQHF.

The chain combines TRBV19 with TRBJ2-6, with a weak D call TRBD2 (7 bases). V was cut by 6 bases and J by 0 bases, with 21 bases left in between. The CDR3 extends over 19 amino acids. The V gene's germline CDR1 is LNHDA and CDR2 SQIVND (reference sequence). DNA of the CDR3: TGTGCCAGTAGACAAAACAGGGACGGGGGGAGCTCTGGGGCCAACGTCCTGACTTTC. Protein sequence: CASRQNRDGGSSGANVLTF.